Listed below are T cell receptor beta chains from one sample, sequenced in a study of OX40 agonist ivuxolimab in advanced cancers. Assay used: immunoSEQ multiplex PCR; TCRdb lists only in-frame clones, some missing. The sample yields 48,000 or so clones, 85% to 95% seen once. The sample in question was CD4+ or CD8+ T cells sorted from blood, obtained in a trial of the OX40 agonist ivuxolimab. The receptors stem from an adult with an advanced solid tumor such as melanoma, head and neck, liver or kidney cancer. The CDR3 runs from the conserved cysteine through the conserved F or W. A D gene is named only where the DNA matches it firmly. Only some rows state a clone size, as once, few, many or a class for expanded clones.

clone_size	v_call	j_call	d_call	cdr3_nt	cdr3_aa
NA	TRBV30	TRBJ2-2	NA	TGTGCCTGGAGTGTATTCGGGAACACCGGGGAGCTGTTTTTT	CAWSVFGNTGELFF
once	TRBV7-9	TRBJ1-1	NA	TGTGCCAGCAGCCCGGAGGGCACTGAAGCTTTCTTT	CASSPEGTEAFF
NA	TRBV11-2	TRBJ2-3	NA	TGTGCCAGCAGCTTAGCTGGCCGGACTCAACGGTTTTCAACAGATACGCAGTATTTT	CASSLAGRTQRFSTDTQYF
NA	TRBV27	TRBJ2-1	NA	TGTGCCAGCAGTTTACGGGTGACCCCCTACAATGAGCAGTTCTTC	CASSLRVTPYNEQFF
NA	TRBV6-6	TRBJ2-3	TRBD2	TGTGCCAGCAGTTACTCGATTCTAGCGGGGGGGGATACGCAGTATTTT	CASSYSILAGGDTQYF
NA	TRBV11-2	TRBJ2-1	NA	TGTGCCAGCAGCCTGCTTAAGGGGAGCTCCTACAATGAGCAGTTCTTC	CASSLLKGSSYNEQFF
few	TRBV6-6	TRBJ2-2	NA	TGTGCCAGCAGTTACTCGTCAACCACCGGGGAGCTGTTTTTT	CASSYSSTTGELFF
NA	TRBV19	TRBJ1-2	NA	TGTGCCAGTAGCCCCTTTCAGGGTGGCTATGGCTACACCTTC	CASSPFQGGYGYTF
NA	TRBV7-9	TRBJ2-5	TRBD2	TGTGCCAGCAATATGGGGGGGGAAGAGACCCAGTACTTC	CASNMGGEETQYF
NA	TRBV10-2	TRBJ1-4	NA	TGCGCCAGCAGTGAGTCGTGGCTCAATGAAAAACTGTTTTTT	CASSESWLNEKLFF
NA	TRBV5-6	TRBJ1-5	NA	TGTGCCAGCAGCCCCGGCGGGGGCTCAATCAATCAGCCCCAGCATTTT	CASSPGGGSINQPQHF
NA	TRBV30	TRBJ1-3	TRBD1	TGTGCCTGGAGTTTTGGGACAGTCGCCCCCTCTGGAAACACCATATATTTT	CAWSFGTVAPSGNTIYF
NA	TRBV15	TRBJ1-4	NA	TGTGCCACCAGCAGAGATCTTGAGGGGATCTCCGAAAAACTGTTTTTT	CATSRDLEGISEKLFF
NA	TRBV7-3	TRBJ1-2	TRBD1	TGTGCCAGCAACCACCTCACGGGACAGCAGCACTATGGCTACACCTTC	CASNHLTGQQHYGYTF
NA	TRBV9	TRBJ1-2	NA	TGTGCCAGCAGAGGAGGGGTTGAGGACTATGGCTACACCTTC	CASRGGVEDYGYTF
NA	TRBV29-1	TRBJ1-2	NA	TGCAGCGTTGCAGGGTCCGATGGCTACACCTTC	CSVAGSDGYTF
few	TRBV11-2	TRBJ1-2	NA	TGTGCCAGCAGCTTAGGAGAGTCCTATGACTACACCTTC	CASSLGESYDYTF
once	TRBV6-4	TRBJ1-1	NA	TGTGCCAGCAGTGAGTCCGGGAACACTGAAGCTTTCTTT	CASSESGNTEAFF
once	TRBV10-2	TRBJ2-5	NA	TGCGCCAGCAGCTTAACAGGGTACCAAGAGACCCAGTACTTC	CASSLTGYQETQYF
NA	TRBV27	TRBJ2-1	TRBD2	TGTGCCAGCAGTTTTCTACCCGGGCTAGCGGGGCACTACAATGAGCAGTTCTTC	CASSFLPGLAGHYNEQFF
NA	TRBV9	TRBJ1-1	NA	TGTGCCAGCAGCTCGAGGGGGGAGAACACTGAAGCTTTCTTT	CASSSRGENTEAFF
NA	TRBV4-1	TRBJ1-2	TRBD1	TGCGCCAGCAGCCAAGAATGGGGACAGGGATGGGGCTACACCTTC	CASSQEWGQGWGYTF
NA	TRBV7-9	TRBJ1-1	NA	TGTGCCAGCAGCCCCCCCGGTGAAGCTTTCTTT	CASSPPGEAFF
NA	TRBV28	TRBJ2-1	TRBD2	TGTGCCAGCAGTTTAGGGGTCACTAGCGGGGGCCCCGAGCAGTTCTTC	CASSLGVTSGGPEQFF
NA	TRBV19	TRBJ1-1	TRBD1	TGTGCCAGTAGGAGCCTAGGGACAGGGGGCGTACCGGACACTGAAGCTTTCTTT	CASRSLGTGGVPDTEAFF
NA	TRBV10-2	TRBJ2-7	TRBD2	TGCGCCAGCAATCCCGGGACTAGCGGGGCGGACGAGCAGTACTTC	CASNPGTSGADEQYF
NA	TRBV5-1	TRBJ1-1	NA	TGCGCCAGCAGCTTTCGGGCGAACACTGAAGCTTTCTTT	CASSFRANTEAFF
NA	TRBV19	TRBJ1-1	NA	TGTGCCAGTAGTGGAGGGACACTGAACACTGAAGCTTTCTTT	CASSGGTLNTEAFF
NA	TRBV7-6	TRBJ2-3	NA	TGTGCCAGCAGCTTAGCCCCCCCAGCAGATACGCAGTATTTT	CASSLAPPADTQYF
NA	TRBV6-1	TRBJ2-5	NA	TGTGCCAGCAGTGAACCCCGGGACTTCCAAGAGACCCAGTACTTC	CASSEPRDFQETQYF
NA	TRBV19	TRBJ2-2	TRBD1	TGTGCCAGCACTGGACAGGGGAACATCGGGGAGCTGTTTTTT	CASTGQGNIGELFF
NA	TRBV6-5	TRBJ2-1	NA	TGTGCCAGCAGTTACTCGCCCAGCTACAATGAGCAGTTCTTC	CASSYSPSYNEQFF
NA	TRBV27	TRBJ2-7	NA	TGTGCCAGCAGTTTGTATAGCAGCTACGAGCAGTACTTC	CASSLYSSYEQYF
NA	TRBV12-5	TRBJ1-1	NA	TGTGCTAGTGGTTTGGTTCGCGGGTACCACACTGAAGCTTTCTTT	CASGLVRGYHTEAFF
NA	TRBV9	TRBJ2-1	NA	TGTGCCAGCAGCGTAACGGATGAGCAGTTCTTC	CASSVTDEQFF
NA	TRBV18	TRBJ2-7	TRBD2	TGTGCCAGCTCACCACCGGGACTAGCGGGGGGGCCGTGGTACGAGCAGTACTTC	CASSPPGLAGGPWYEQYF